This TCR beta chain appears in the sequencing data of a study of T cell responses to AZD1222 COVID-19 vaccine. This clone was observed a handful of times. CDR1 SGHTA and CDR2 FQGTGA come from the germline V gene. There are 18 residues in the CDR3. V was pared by 5 bases and J by 2 bases, with 19 bases between. Data came from immunoSEQ multiplex PCR; TCRdb stores just in-frame clones and leaves some out. Altogether roughly 50,000 clones are present, 70% to 90% being singletons, with the ten largest covering less than 5%. The sample here was peripheral blood, taken on day 0 of AZD1222 vaccination. The J gene is TRBJ2-6, the V gene TRBV7-3; D is unclear. The receptor was derived from an adult in good health. The CDR3 DNA reads as TGTGCCAGCAGCCGATATCCGGGCCAAGGGACTGGGGCCAACGTCCTGACTTTC. Translating gives CASSRYPGQGTGANVLTF.